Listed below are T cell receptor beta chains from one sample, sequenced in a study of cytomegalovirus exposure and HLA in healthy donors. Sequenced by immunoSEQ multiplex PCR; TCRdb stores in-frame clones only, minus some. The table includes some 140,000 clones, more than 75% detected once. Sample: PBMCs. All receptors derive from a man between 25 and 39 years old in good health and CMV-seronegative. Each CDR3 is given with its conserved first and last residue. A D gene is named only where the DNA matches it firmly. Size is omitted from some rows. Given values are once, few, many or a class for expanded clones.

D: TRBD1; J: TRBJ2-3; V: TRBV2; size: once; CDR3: CASTRTGLNTDTQYF; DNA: TGTGCCAGCACACGGACAGGCCTAAACACAGATACGCAGTATTTT
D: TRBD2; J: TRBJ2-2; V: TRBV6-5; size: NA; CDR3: CASSYTNAGGAGELFF; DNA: TGTGCCAGCAGCTACACTAACGCGGGAGGAGCGGGGGAGCTGTTTTTT
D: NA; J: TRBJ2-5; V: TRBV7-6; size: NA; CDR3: CASRPQQGQETQYF; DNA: TGTGCCAGCCGGCCGCAACAGGGCCAAGAGACCCAGTACTTC
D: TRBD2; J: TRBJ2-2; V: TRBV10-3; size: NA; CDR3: CAISSAGARTGELFF; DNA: TGTGCCATCAGTTCGGCGGGAGCTCGGACCGGGGAGCTGTTTTTT
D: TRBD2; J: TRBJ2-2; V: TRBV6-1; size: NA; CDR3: CASTGTSGNTGELFF; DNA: TGTGCCAGCACTGGGACTAGCGGAAACACCGGGGAGCTGTTTTTT
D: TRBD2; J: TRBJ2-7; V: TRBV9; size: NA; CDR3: CASSVTAGTSDAYEQYF; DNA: TGTGCCAGCAGCGTGACCGCCGGGACTAGCGACGCCTACGAGCAGTACTTC
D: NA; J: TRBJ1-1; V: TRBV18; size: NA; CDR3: CASSRGGGRMNTEAFF; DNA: TGTGCCAGCTCAAGGGGGGGAGGGAGGATGAACACTGAAGCTTTCTTT
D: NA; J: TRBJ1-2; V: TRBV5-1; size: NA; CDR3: CASSPPTGGPYGYTF; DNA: TGCGCCAGCAGCCCACCGACGGGGGGGCCCTATGGCTACACCTTC
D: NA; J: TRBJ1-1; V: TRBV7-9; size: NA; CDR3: CASSPLGQGNTEAFF; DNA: TGTGCCAGCAGCCCCCTCGGGCAGGGTAACACTGAAGCTTTCTTT
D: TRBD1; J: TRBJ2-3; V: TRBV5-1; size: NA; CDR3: CASSDASGTGGETQYF; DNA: TGCGCCAGCAGCGACGCATCCGGGACAGGGGGGGAGACGCAGTATTTT
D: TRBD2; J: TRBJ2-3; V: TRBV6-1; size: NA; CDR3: CASSKGGTSGSYTQYF; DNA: TGTGCCAGCAGTAAAGGAGGGACTAGCGGGAGTTATACGCAGTATTTT
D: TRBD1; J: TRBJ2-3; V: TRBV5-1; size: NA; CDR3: CASSLMDRSSSTDTQYF; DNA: TGCGCCAGCAGCTTGATGGACAGGTCCTCTAGCACAGATACGCAGTATTTT
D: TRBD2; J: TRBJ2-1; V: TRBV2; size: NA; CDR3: CASSGLAASSSYNEQFF; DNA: TGTGCCAGCAGCGGACTAGCGGCTTCGAGCTCCTACAATGAGCAGTTCTTC
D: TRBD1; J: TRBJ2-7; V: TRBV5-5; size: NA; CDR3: CASSLGTVVNEQYF; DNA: TGTGCCAGCAGCTTAGGGACAGTCGTTAACGAGCAGTACTTC
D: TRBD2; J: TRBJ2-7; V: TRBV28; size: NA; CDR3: CASSLGGTGNYEQYF; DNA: TGTGCCAGCAGTTTGGGGGGGACGGGAAACTACGAGCAGTACTTC
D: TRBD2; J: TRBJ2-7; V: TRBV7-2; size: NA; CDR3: CASSYPGTSGTQQYF; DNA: TGTGCCAGCAGCTACCCCGGGACTAGCGGTACCCAGCAGTACTTC
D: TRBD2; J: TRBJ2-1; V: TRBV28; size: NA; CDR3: CASSLFLAGGRNEQFF; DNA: TGTGCCAGCAGTCTATTTCTAGCGGGAGGACGCAATGAGCAGTTCTTC
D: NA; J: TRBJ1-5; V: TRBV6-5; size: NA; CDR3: CASSRGGSGQPQHF; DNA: TGTGCCAGCAGCCGTGGGGGGAGTGGACAGCCCCAGCATTTT
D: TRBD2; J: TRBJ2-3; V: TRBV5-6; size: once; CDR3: CASSLRLAGIGPTDTQYF; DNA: TGTGCCAGCAGCCTCCGACTAGCGGGGATTGGACCCACAGATACGCAGTATTTT
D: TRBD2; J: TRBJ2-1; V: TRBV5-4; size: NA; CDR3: CASSKEAGADEQFF; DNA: TGTGCCAGCAGCAAGGAAGCGGGAGCTGATGAGCAGTTCTTC
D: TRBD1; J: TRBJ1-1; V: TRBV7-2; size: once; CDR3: CASSAQGDTEAFF; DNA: TGTGCCAGCAGCGCCCAGGGGGACACTGAAGCTTTCTTT
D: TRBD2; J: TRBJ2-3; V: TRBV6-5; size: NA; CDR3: CASSYPGGGVDTQYF; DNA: TGTGCCAGCAGTTACCCGGGAGGGGGAGTAGATACGCAGTATTTT
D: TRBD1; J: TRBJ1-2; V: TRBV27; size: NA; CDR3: CASSLPGTGNGYTF; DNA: TGTGCCAGCAGTTTACCCGGGACAGGGAATGGCTACACCTTC
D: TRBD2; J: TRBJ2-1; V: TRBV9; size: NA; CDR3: CASSVASGSNYEQFF; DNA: TGTGCCAGCAGCGTAGCTAGCGGGAGTAATTATGAGCAGTTCTTC